These T cell receptor beta chains were read from a single sample in a study of CD4+ T cells in melanoma. Using immunoSEQ multiplex PCR, the repertoire was profiled, and TCRdb retains in-frame clones only, with some absent. The sample records roughly 21,000 clones, over 75% being singletons. These receptors all come from a human donor with melanoma. CDR3s include the opening cysteine and the closing phenylalanine or tryptophan. D genes are given only for firm matches. Where a row states a size, it is once, few, many or the class of an expanded clone; other rows omit it.

TGTGCCAGCAGTCAAAAGACGGTCCCCTACGAGCAGTACTTC | CASSQKTVPYEQYF | - | - | TRBJ2-7 | TRBV6-6
TGTGCCAGCAGCCCCCAGAAGAGGGCAGAGACCCAGTACTTC | CASSPQKRAETQYF | - | - | TRBJ2-5 | TRBV4-2
TGTGCCAGCAGTTCTGAGGGTTATAATTCACCCCTCCACTTT | CASSSEGYNSPLHF | - | - | TRBJ1-6 | TRBV27
TGTGCCTGGAGTGGCCTGGTCCGCGAGATGCCCGGGGCCAACACCGGGGAGCTGTTTTTT | CAWSGLVREMPGANTGELFF | - | - | TRBJ2-2 | TRBV30
TGCGCCAGCAGCGTAGGGGTCAGCTATGGCTACACCTTC | CASSVGVSYGYTF | - | - | TRBJ1-2 | TRBV5-1
TGTGCCAGCAGCCCGGGGGGACTCCCTGAGCCTGAGCAGTTCTTC | CASSPGGLPEPEQFF | few | TRBD2 | TRBJ2-1 | TRBV7-7
TGTGCCAGCAGCTCTGACAGAAACAATCAGCCCCAGCATTTT | CASSSDRNNQPQHF | - | - | TRBJ1-5 | TRBV5-6
TGCGCCAGCAGCCCAGGACTAGCGGGGGCCGCCGCGCAGTTCTTC | CASSPGLAGAAAQFF | - | TRBD2 | TRBJ2-1 | TRBV5-1
TGTGCCAGCAGCTTACGTGGGACTAAGTCAAACATTCAGTACTTC | CASSLRGTKSNIQYF | - | TRBD2 | TRBJ2-4 | TRBV7-2
TGTGCCAGCAGCCGTCGAGGCAGCGAGGCCTATGGCTACACCTTC | CASSRRGSEAYGYTF | - | - | TRBJ1-2 | TRBV6-1
TGTGCCAGCAGCTTAGTTTCTTACCAGGGGTTGGGAGAACTGTTTTTT | CASSLVSYQGLGELFF | - | - | TRBJ1-4 | TRBV7-6
TGCGCCAGCAGCCAAATAGGGGCGACTAATGAAAAACTGTTTTTT | CASSQIGATNEKLFF | - | - | TRBJ1-4 | TRBV4-1
TGTGCCAGCAGTGAATCTGACAGGCGTGGCTACACCTTC | CASSESDRRGYTF | - | - | TRBJ1-2 | TRBV6-1
TGTGCCAGCTCACCGGACAGCTATAATTCACCCCTCCACTTT | CASSPDSYNSPLHF | - | - | TRBJ1-6 | TRBV18
TGTGCCAGCAGCTTCGCCCTAGCGGGGGGGCAAACCGGGGAGCTGTTTTTT | CASSFALAGGQTGELFF | - | TRBD2 | TRBJ2-2 | TRBV7-6
TGTGCCAGCAGTCGCAACTTGACAGGTGTGAATTCACCCCTCCACTTT | CASSRNLTGVNSPLHF | - | - | TRBJ1-6 | TRBV6-6
TGTGCCAGCAGCTTATATTTAGGGACTCGCGAGCAGTACTTC | CASSLYLGTREQYF | - | - | TRBJ2-7 | TRBV11-2
TGTGCCAGCAGCTTAGCGCGAGCGGAGCTGTTTTTT | CASSLARAELFF | - | - | TRBJ2-2 | TRBV7-9
TGTGCCAGCAGGAAGCGACAGGTGGGGTCTTATAATTCACCCCTCCACTTT | CASRKRQVGSYNSPLHF | - | - | TRBJ1-6 | TRBV27
TGCGCCAGCCGCGACGGCCGGGCAGGGGGCTTTAAGAACACTGAAGCTTTCTTT | CASRDGRAGGFKNTEAFF | - | TRBD1 | TRBJ1-1 | TRBV4-1
TGTGCCAGCAGCTTGTTACAGGGGGGCGCCACTAATGAAAAACTGTTTTTT | CASSLLQGGATNEKLFF | few | TRBD1 | TRBJ1-4 | TRBV7-9
TGTGCCAGCAGCCTGAACATGCCCGGGACAGGGGTTCCCGGGGAGCTGTTTTTT | CASSLNMPGTGVPGELFF | - | TRBD1 | TRBJ2-2 | TRBV11-1
TGTGCCAGCAGGCGACAGGAGTATAGCAATCAGCCCCAGCATTTT | CASRRQEYSNQPQHF | - | - | TRBJ1-5 | TRBV6-6
TGTGCCAGCAGCTTCGGACCCGGAATGGACGAAAAACTGTTTTTT | CASSFGPGMDEKLFF | - | - | TRBJ1-4 | TRBV7-8
TGCGCCAGCAGCTACTCCAGCCGGCGGACCGACGAGCAGTACTTC | CASSYSSRRTDEQYF | - | - | TRBJ2-7 | TRBV4-1
TGTGCCAGTAGTATGGAAATGACAGGGGCGGGCAATCAGCCCCAGCATTTT | CASSMEMTGAGNQPQHF | - | TRBD1 | TRBJ1-5 | TRBV19
TGTGCCAGCAGTTCTGCTACAGGGCAGGGCACCGGGGAGCTGTTTTTT | CASSSATGQGTGELFF | - | - | TRBJ2-2 | TRBV2
TGTGCCAGCAGTGAAAGGGGAATAACAGGGGGCGAGACCGGGGAGCTGTTTTTT | CASSERGITGGETGELFF | few | TRBD1 | TRBJ2-2 | TRBV2
TGTGCCAGCAGCTCGACTAGCGGGGGTGGTGATACGCAGTATTTT | CASSSTSGGGDTQYF | - | TRBD2 | TRBJ2-3 | TRBV7-3
TGTGCCAGCAGCCAAGAACAGACCGGAACCTATGGCTACACCTTC | CASSQEQTGTYGYTF | - | - | TRBJ1-2 | TRBV4-2
TGTGCCAGTTCCGGACAGAGCAACTACGAGCAGTACTTC | CASSGQSNYEQYF | - | - | TRBJ2-7 | TRBV19
TGTGCCAGCAGTGACTCGGGACAGGGGAGCAACGAGCAGTACTTC | CASSDSGQGSNEQYF | - | TRBD1 | TRBJ2-7 | TRBV25-1
TGTGCCAGCAGCTTGACCTTGGCAGCCCGTGGTCAAAAACTGTTTTTT | CASSLTLAARGQKLFF | once | - | TRBJ1-4 | TRBV7-6
TGTGCCAGCAAAGAAACCGGGACATACGACTATGGCTACACCTTC | CASKETGTYDYGYTF | - | - | TRBJ1-2 | TRBV6-6
TGTGCCAGCAGCCTATGGGACGTAGAGAACACTGAAGCTTTCTTT | CASSLWDVENTEAFF | - | - | TRBJ1-1 | TRBV11-2
TGCGCCAGCAGCGGGCTACCCGAGACCCAGTACTTC | CASSGLPETQYF | once | - | TRBJ2-5 | TRBV5-1
TGTGCCAGCAGCGTAGGGGGTAGCGGGGGCCAAAACATTCAGTACTTC | CASSVGGSGGQNIQYF | - | TRBD2 | TRBJ2-4 | TRBV9
TGTGCCAGCAGCAGTCAGGGGACTGGTACTGAAGCTTTCTTT | CASSSQGTGTEAFF | - | - | TRBJ1-1 | TRBV6-6
TGTGCCAGCAGCTTAGTCTCCTACGAGCAGTACTTC | CASSLVSYEQYF | - | - | TRBJ2-7 | TRBV7-9